Each of the 19 T cell receptor beta chains below was sequenced from the same sample in a study of blood T cell repertoires in COVID-19. Sequencing was performed with immunoSEQ multiplex PCR; in TCRdb, only in-frame clones are kept and a portion is missing. The sample lists 200,000 to 300,000 clones; about 90% were seen once. The specimen was peripheral blood. These receptors originate from a person between 18 and 30 years old with COVID-19, enrolled during active disease.

As concerns this clone: The junction shows a germline mismatch at one end, possibly a read error. V is TRBV15 and J is TRBJ2-7; TRBD1 matches at 7 bases. Germline assignment: CDR1 LNHNV and CDR2 YYDKDF (reference sequence). CDR3 length: 15 residues. The CDR3 is CATSIRGTEPYEQYF. In nucleotides, the CDR3 is TGTGCCACTAGCATCAGAGGGACAGAGCCCTACGAGCAGTACTTC.

This chain links TRBV13 with TRBJ2-7, with 12 bases identical to TRBD2. Unmatched junction bases numbered 5, after V lost 4 bases and J lost 4 bases. This CDR3 is 15 amino acids long. Germline-derived CDR1 and CDR2 are PRHDT and FYEKMQ (reference sequence). The CDR3 DNA follows: TGTGCCAGCAGCTCCAGGACTAGCGGGACTTACGAGCAGTACTTC. This sequence encodes CASSSRTSGTYEQYF.

This clone has a single count. The chain uses TRBV5-8 and TRBJ1-2; 7 nucleotides match TRBD1. The CDR3 is made up of 13 amino acids. The V gene end was trimmed by 2 bases and the J gene end by 4 bases; junction bases not matched to a gene: 2. The germline V gene has CDR1 SGHTS and CDR2 YDEGEE. As DNA, the CDR3 is TGTGCCAGCAGCTTCACAGGGGCCTATGGCTACACCTTC. Protein: CASSFTGAYGYTF. The full variable domain, with the rest looked up from reference TRBV5-8 and TRBJ1-2, is EAGVTQSPTHLIKTRGQQATLRCSPISGHTSVYWYQQALGLGLQFLLWYDEGEERNRGNFPPRFSGRQFPNYSSELNVNALELEDSALYLCASSFTGAYGYTFGSGTRLTVV.

V usage is TRBV5-1 and J usage is TRBJ2-7; 10 nucleotides align to TRBD2. Germline loops: CDR1 SGHRS, CDR2 YFSETQ. This CDR3 comprises 18 residues. The junction had 16 bases not matched to a gene; V was cut back by 0 bases and J by 7 bases. CDR3 amino acids: CASSLEVRALAGLGEQYF. DNA of the CDR3: TGCGCCAGCAGCTTGGAAGTTAGGGCACTAGCGGGATTGGGGGAGCAGTACTTC. Supplemented by reference TRBV5-1 and TRBJ2-7, the full variable domain reads KAGVTQTPRYLIKTRGQQVTLSCSPISGHRSVSWYQQTPGQGLQFLFEYFSETQRNKGNFPGRFSGRQFSNSRSEMNVSTLELGDSALYLCASSLEVRALAGLGEQYFGPGTRLTVT.

Details on this clone: The same CDR3 arises from other DNA sequences in this sample as well. The gene calls are TRBV19 and TRBJ2-1; D possibly corresponds to TRBD1 (5 bases). Germline-derived CDR1 and CDR2 are LNHDA and SQIVND (reference sequence). This CDR3 region has 15 residues. Trimming shortened V by 1 base and J by 2 bases, and 9 bases separated the two germline ends. The CDR3 sequence is CASSIGGGPYNEQFF. Here the CDR3 DNA reads TGTGCCAGTAGTATAGGGGGCGGACCCTACAATGAGCAGTTCTTC.

The CDR3 spells CASNPTGQPQHF. DNA for the CDR3: TGTGCCAGCAACCCGACAGGTCAGCCCCAGCATTTT. The genes are TRBV2 and TRBJ1-5, with a possible D match to TRBD1 (6 bases). Germline CDR1 SNHLY, CDR2 FYNNEI. V was pared by 7 bases and J by 6 bases, with 10 bases between. This CDR3 has 12 amino acids.

J is TRBJ2-2 and V is TRBV11-2; D remains unclear. The ends were cut back, 1 base at V and 3 bases at J, with 12 bases in the middle. Germline V gene lookup returns CDR1 SGHAT and CDR2 FQNNGV. This CDR3 has 16 amino acids. The CDR3 DNA is TGTGCCAGCAGCTTAGGTTGGAATCGGGACACCGGGGAGCTGTTTTTT. Protein product: CASSLGWNRDTGELFF.

The rearrangement links TRBV7-9 to TRBJ1-2, with a weak D call TRBD1 (6 bases). Germline loops: CDR1 SEHNR, CDR2 FQNEAQ (reference sequence). The CDR3 extends over 15 amino acids. Deletions cut 5 bases from V and 5 bases from J, with 18 bases between. The CDR3 bases are TGTGCCAGCAGCCCAGAGGCTGGGACACCTTATGGCTACACCTTC. Its protein is CASSPEAGTPYGYTF.

The rearrangement links TRBV2 to TRBJ1-1, with 11 bases matching TRBD1. CDR1 and CDR2 from the germline V gene are SNHLY and FYNNEI. The CDR3 totals 14 residues. The J segment lost 4 bases and the V segment lost 5 bases, leaving 3 bases of the junction unmatched. The CDR3 DNA reads as TGTGCCAGCAGTATGGGACAGGGGGGCACTGAAGCTTTCTTT. This gives the protein CASSMGQGGTEAFF.

V usage is TRBV15 and J usage is TRBJ1-1; unclear D gene. Trimming pared 0 bases from V and 5 bases from J, leaving 10 bases between. Germline CDR1 LNHNV, CDR2 YYDKDF (reference sequence). The CDR3 runs 14 residues. The CDR3 loop reads CATSRDQLATEAFF. The DNA of the CDR3 is TGTGCCACCAGCAGAGACCAACTAGCTACTGAAGCTTTCTTT.

This chain joins TRBV5-1 and TRBJ1-1, with 9 bases lining up with TRBD1. This CDR3 has 14 residues. With V trimmed by 4 bases and J by 6 bases, 7 bases remained unmatched. Germline assignment: CDR1 SGHRS and CDR2 YFSETQ. The CDR3 here is CASSEGTGRSEAFF. As DNA, the CDR3 is TGCGCCAGCAGCGAGGGGACAGGGAGGTCTGAAGCTTTCTTT. The variable domain in full, completed from reference TRBV5-1 and TRBJ1-1, reads KAGVTQTPRYLIKTRGQQVTLSCSPISGHRSVSWYQQTPGQGLQFLFEYFSETQRNKGNFPGRFSGRQFSNSRSEMNVSTLELGDSALYLCASSEGTGRSEAFFGQGTRLTVV.

The chain employs TRBV2 and TRBJ1-1, with TRBD1 matching over 7 bases. The CDR3 is 13 amino acids. In germline, CDR1 is SNHLY, CDR2 FYNNEI. The J segment lost 6 bases and the V segment lost 6 bases, leaving 7 bases of the junction unmatched. The CDR3, as DNA: TGTGCCAGCAGCCAGACAGGGAGGTCTGAAGCTTTCTTT. Residues: CASSQTGRSEAFF.

The chain is built from TRBV5-4 and TRBJ2-7, with no clear D. Trimming shortened V by 4 bases and J by 1 base, and 12 bases separated the two germline ends. Germline V gives CDR1 SGHNT, CDR2 YYREEE (reference sequence). This CDR3 spans 14 amino acids. The DNA of the CDR3 is TGTGCCAGCAGCCAAGATGGCAGGTCCTACGAGCAGTACTTC. Protein sequence: CASSQDGRSYEQYF.

V usage is TRBV5-4 and J usage is TRBJ2-5, with a possible D match to TRBD1 (5 bases). The CDR3 loop spans 16 amino acids. Trimming left V 4 bases short and J 4 bases short, with 20 bases between. The germline V gene has CDR1 SGHNT and CDR2 YYREEE (reference sequence). The CDR3 sequence is CASSLPAAQGRETQYF. The DNA for the CDR3 is TGTGCCAGCAGCCTCCCGGCGGCGCAGGGCAGAGAGACCCAGTACTTC.

The chain is built from TRBV15 and TRBJ2-3; a weak D match, TRBD2 (7 bases). This CDR3 is 13 amino acids long. Germline values: CDR1 LNHNV, CDR2 YYDKDF (reference sequence). V was pared by 6 bases and J by 3 bases, with 10 bases between. The CDR3 bases are TGTGCCACCAGGGGGGGGGCAACAGATACGCAGTATTTT. Encoded protein: CATRGGATDTQYF.

The V gene is TRBV14, the J gene TRBJ2-7; 7 nucleotides agree with TRBD2. After removal of 0 bases from V and 12 bases from J, the junction contained 8 bases not matched to a gene. CDR1 and CDR2 from the germline V gene are SGHDN and FVKESK. This CDR3 has 13 amino acids. The CDR3 is CASSQDPGGSPYF. Written as DNA, the CDR3 is TGTGCCAGCAGCCAAGATCCGGGCGGGAGCCCGTACTTC.

The chain couples TRBV7-9 to TRBJ2-3, with D possibly matching TRBD2 (5 bases). V lost 5 bases, J lost 6 bases, and 9 bases lay in between. Germline V gene data show CDR1 as SEHNR and CDR2 as FQNEAQ (reference sequence). The CDR3 runs 12 residues. The CDR3 protein is CASSRGGDTQYF. CDR3 DNA sequence: TGTGCCAGCAGCCGGGGTGGGGATACGCAGTATTTT.

The gene calls are TRBV27 and TRBJ1-6; perhaps TRBD1 as D (6 bases). V lost 2 bases, J lost 7 bases, and 12 bases lay in between. CDR1 is MNHEY and CDR2 is SMNVEV in the germline V gene (reference sequence). The CDR3 has 15 residues. The CDR3 sequence: CASSLVTGFNSPLHF. CDR3 coding DNA: TGTGCCAGCAGTTTAGTGACAGGCTTCAATTCACCCCTCCACTTT.

This chain joins TRBV10-3 and TRBJ2-3; 13 bases match TRBD2. Germline trimming cut 6 bases from V and 2 bases from J; bases unmatched to any gene: 8. This CDR3 comprises 17 residues. Germline values: CDR1 ENHRY, CDR2 SYGVKD. CDR3 nucleotides: TGTGCCATCAGCTCAGGGACTAGCGGGGCGTCCACAGATACGCAGTATTTT. Translation: CAISSGTSGASTDTQYF.